This record looks at one T cell receptor (beta chain) sequence and its context. This table comes from immunoSEQ multiplex PCR, and its TCRdb copy is limited to in-frame clones, with some not included. The sample shows a few hundred thousand clones, roughly 90% of them seen only once. The entry originates in a study of blood T cell repertoires in COVID-19. Across the whole study: Italy, Spain and the United States were the sources of the convalescent and acute COVID-19 samples.

The CDR3 length is 15 residues. V was pared by 6 bases and J by 0 bases, with 12 bases between. CDR1 is SGHTA, CDR2 FQGNSA, per germline. The chain uses TRBV7-2 and TRBJ2-1; no definite D call. The sequencing input was peripheral blood. This TCR came from a woman in her twenties or thirties with acute or convalescent COVID-19. In DNA form, the CDR3 reads TGTGCCAGCAGTATACAGTTCAGCTCCTACAATGAGCAGTTCTTC. Its translation is CASSIQFSSYNEQFF.